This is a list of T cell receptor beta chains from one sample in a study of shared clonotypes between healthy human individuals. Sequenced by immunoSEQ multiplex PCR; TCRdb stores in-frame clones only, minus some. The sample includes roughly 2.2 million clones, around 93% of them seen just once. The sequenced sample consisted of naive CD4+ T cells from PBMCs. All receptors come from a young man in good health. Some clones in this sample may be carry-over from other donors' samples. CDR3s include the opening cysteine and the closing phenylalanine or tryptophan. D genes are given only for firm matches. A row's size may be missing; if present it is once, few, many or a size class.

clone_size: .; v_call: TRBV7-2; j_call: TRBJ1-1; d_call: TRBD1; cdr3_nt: TGTGCCAGCAGCTTCGGGACAGGGTCCACTGAAGCTTTCTTT; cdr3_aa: CASSFGTGSTEAFF
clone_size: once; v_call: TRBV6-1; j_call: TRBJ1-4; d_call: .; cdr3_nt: TGTGCCAGCAGCTCGCCCGGGCGGTCTAATGAAAAACTGTTTTTT; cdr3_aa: CASSSPGRSNEKLFF
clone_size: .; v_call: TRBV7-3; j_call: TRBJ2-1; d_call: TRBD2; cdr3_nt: TGTGCCAGCAGCCCTTGGACTAGCGGGAATGAGCAGTTCTTC; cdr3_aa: CASSPWTSGNEQFF
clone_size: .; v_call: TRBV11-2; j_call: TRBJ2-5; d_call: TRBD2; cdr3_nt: TGTGCCAGCAGCCCCTATGGTCTGGGGAGGGAAGAGACCCAGTACTTC; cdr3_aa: CASSPYGLGREETQYF
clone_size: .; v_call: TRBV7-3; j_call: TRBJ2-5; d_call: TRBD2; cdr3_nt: TGTGCCAGCAGCCGGACTAGCGGGTATGAAGAGACCCAGTACTTC; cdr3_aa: CASSRTSGYEETQYF
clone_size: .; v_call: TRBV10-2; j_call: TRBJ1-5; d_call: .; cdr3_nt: TGCGCCAGCGGTCCGGGACCCCCTACAACCCAGCCCCAGCATTTT; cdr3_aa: CASGPGPPTTQPQHF
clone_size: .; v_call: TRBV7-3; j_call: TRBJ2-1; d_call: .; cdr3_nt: TGTGCCAGCAGCTCTGGCCGGGCCCCCTACAATGAGCAGTTCTTC; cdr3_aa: CASSSGRAPYNEQFF
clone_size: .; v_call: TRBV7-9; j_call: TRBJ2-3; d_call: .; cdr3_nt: TGTGCCAGCAGCTTAGCCTATTCAGATACGCAGTATTTT; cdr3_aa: CASSLAYSDTQYF
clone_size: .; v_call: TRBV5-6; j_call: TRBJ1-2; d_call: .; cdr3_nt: TGTGCCAGCAGCTCGCCTATGGACGGAAACTATGGCTACACCTTC; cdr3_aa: CASSSPMDGNYGYTF
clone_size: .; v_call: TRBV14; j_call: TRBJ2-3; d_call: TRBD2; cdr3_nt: TGTGCCAGCAGCCAAGGAGCTAGCGGGGGGTTTGTGGATACGCAGTATTTT; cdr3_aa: CASSQGASGGFVDTQYF
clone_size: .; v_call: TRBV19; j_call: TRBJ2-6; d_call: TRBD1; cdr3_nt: TGTGCCAGTAGTAAAGAACGGACAGGTGTAATCTCTGGGGCCAACGTCCTGACTTTC; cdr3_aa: CASSKERTGVISGANVLTF
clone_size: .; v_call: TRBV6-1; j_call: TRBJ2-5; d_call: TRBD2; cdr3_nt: TGTGCCAGCAGCGGGACTAGTGTGGAGACCCAGTACTTC; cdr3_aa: CASSGTSVETQYF
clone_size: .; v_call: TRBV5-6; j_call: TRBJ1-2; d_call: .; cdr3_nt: TGTGCCAGCAGCCGTGCTGGGCCAAGCTATGGCTACACCTTC; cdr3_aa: CASSRAGPSYGYTF
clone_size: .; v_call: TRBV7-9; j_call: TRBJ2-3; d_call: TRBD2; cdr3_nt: TGTGCCAGCATCGCGAGTGGCGGGAGAACAGATACGCAGTATTTT; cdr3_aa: CASIASGGRTDTQYF
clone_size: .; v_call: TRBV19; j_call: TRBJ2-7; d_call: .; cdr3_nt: TGTGCCAGTAGTATTGGGGCCGGGGGATTCCTGAGGGGGGAGCAGTACTTC; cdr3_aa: CASSIGAGGFLRGEQYF
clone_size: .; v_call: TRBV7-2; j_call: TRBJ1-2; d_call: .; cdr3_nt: TGTGCCAGCAGCTTAGCGACAGGACTGGCTAACTATGGCTACACCTTC; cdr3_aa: CASSLATGLANYGYTF
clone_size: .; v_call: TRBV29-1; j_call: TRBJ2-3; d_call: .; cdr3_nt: TGCAGCGTTGAAGATCCAGGGGATAGCACAGATACGCAGTATTTT; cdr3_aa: CSVEDPGDSTDTQYF
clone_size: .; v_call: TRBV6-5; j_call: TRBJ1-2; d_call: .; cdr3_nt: TGTGCCAGCAGTTACAAGGGACGCAGCTATGGCTACACCTTC; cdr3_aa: CASSYKGRSYGYTF
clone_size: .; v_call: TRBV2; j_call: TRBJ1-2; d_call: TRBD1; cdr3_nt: TGTGCCAGCAGTGAAGCGGCAGGGGGCTATGGCTACACCTTC; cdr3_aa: CASSEAAGGYGYTF
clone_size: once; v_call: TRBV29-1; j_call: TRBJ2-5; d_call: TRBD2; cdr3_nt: TGCAGCGCCCCTGGACTAGCGGGAGACACCCAGTACTTC; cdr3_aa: CSAPGLAGDTQYF
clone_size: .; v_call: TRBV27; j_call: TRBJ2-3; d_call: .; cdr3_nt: TGTGCCAGCAACATGTGGGGTGCCGGCACAGATACGCAGTATTTT; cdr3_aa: CASNMWGAGTDTQYF
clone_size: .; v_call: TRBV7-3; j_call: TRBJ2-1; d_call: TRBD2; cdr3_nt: TGTGCCAGCAGCTTAGCGGGAGGGCAGGATGAGCAGTTCTTC; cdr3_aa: CASSLAGGQDEQFF
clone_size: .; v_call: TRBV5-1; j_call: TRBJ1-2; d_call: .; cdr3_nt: TGCGCCAGCAGCTTGGGGGGTGGCTATGGCTACACCTTC; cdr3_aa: CASSLGGGYGYTF
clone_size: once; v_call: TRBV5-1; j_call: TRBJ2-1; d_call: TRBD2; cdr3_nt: TGCGCCAGCAGTCAGACGGGAGGCTCCTACAATGAGCAGTTCTTC; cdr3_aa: CASSQTGGSYNEQFF
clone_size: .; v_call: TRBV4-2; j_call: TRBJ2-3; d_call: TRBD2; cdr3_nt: TGTGCCAGCAGCCAGGGTAGCGGGAAGTTATTTTTCACAGATACGCAGTATTTT; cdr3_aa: CASSQGSGKLFFTDTQYF
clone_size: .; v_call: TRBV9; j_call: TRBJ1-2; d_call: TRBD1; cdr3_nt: TGTGCCAGCAGCTCCAGGGGGGGGGACTATGGCTACACCTTC; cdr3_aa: CASSSRGGDYGYTF
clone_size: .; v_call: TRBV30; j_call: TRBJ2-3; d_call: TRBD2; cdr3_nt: TGTGCCTGGAGTCTTTTTCCGAAGACTAGCGGGAGTACAGATACGCAGTATTTT; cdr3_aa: CAWSLFPKTSGSTDTQYF
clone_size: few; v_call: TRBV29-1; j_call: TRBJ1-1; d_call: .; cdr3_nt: TGCAGCGTTGAAGATCGGCAGGGGACAAGGGGCGCTTTCTTT; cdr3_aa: CSVEDRQGTRGAFF
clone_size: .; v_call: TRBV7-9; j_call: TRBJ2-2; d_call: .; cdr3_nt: TGTGCCAGCAGCTTGGGGGATTCCGGGGAGCTGTTTTTT; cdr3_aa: CASSLGDSGELFF